This T cell receptor (beta chain) was captured by sequencing in a study of shared clonotypes between healthy human individuals. Study-wide results and caveats: Compared with memory subsets, naive subsets generally had larger estimated richness. It was the few donors that limited the genetic and exposure-history diversity represented.

TCRdb's table, derived via immunoSEQ multiplex PCR, lists solely in-frame clones and lacks some. The table shows roughly 200,000 clones, with 65% to 80% occurring only once. On this clone: Its antigen is not known.

Those who donated, Caucasian adults without exception, all lived in Nashville, Tennessee. CD4+ cells were split into CD45RA+ naive and CD45RA-negative memory subsets. The CDR3 spans 14 residues. Trimming removed 7 bases from V and 3 bases from J; junction bases left unmatched: 9. The V gene's germline CDR1 is SQVTM and CDR2 ANQGSEA. This clonotype was sampled from a man aged 25-45 years in good health. This chain links TRBV29-1 with TRBJ2-3; 8 bases match TRBD2. Sequencing was performed on memory CD4+ T cells sorted from blood. Indicated subset: CD45RA-negative fraction. Here the CDR3 reads CSGESSGGTDTQYF. The CDR3 DNA reads as TGCAGCGGGGAGTCGTCGGGAGGGACAGATACGCAGTATTTT.